This paragraph reports one T cell receptor beta chain. Its antigen target is currently unknown. No clone much larger than this one lies a single base away; base qualities are absent. Counted from cysteine to phenylalanine, this CDR3 has 16 amino acids. Just CDR3 DNA is preserved here, 48 bases in frame from base 1. The germline V and J ends show losses of 5 bases and 6 bases respectively, and no gene match explains 13 bases of the junction. The germline V gene yields SGHTA for CDR1 and FQGNSA for CDR2. The trial excluded patients who had a history of autoimmune disease or who were on systemic immunosuppression. Peripheral blood for TCR sequencing was collected from all dose cohorts at baseline, on cycle 4 day 1, and on cycle 7 day 1. The samples were taken from a phase I, first-in-human, multicenter, open-label dose-escalation trial of ivuxolimab. Adults with locally advanced or metastatic melanoma, renal cell carcinoma, hepatocellular carcinoma or head and neck squamous cell carcinoma were enrolled in the trial. CD4+ and CD8+ T cells were sorted separately from peripheral blood before TCR sequencing.

This entry comes from a study of OX40 agonist ivuxolimab in advanced cancers. Study-level background: The costimulatory receptor OX40 (CD134) was targeted by ivuxolimab, a fully human IgG2 agonistic monoclonal antibody. The dose-escalation cohort was 82.7% male with a mean age of 60 years, ranging from roughly 23 to 85. Peripheral TCRbeta sequencing aimed to test whether ivuxolimab altered TCR sequence diversity and caused clonal T-cell expansion. Intravenous ivuxolimab was administered to patients every 2 weeks at six dose levels: 0.01, 0.1, 0.3, 1.5, 3 and 10 mg/kg. The monotherapy dose-escalation portion (N ≈ 57 patients) of the phase I ivuxolimab trial is reported in the paper. Patients were allowed to have had prior anti-PD-1, anti-PD-L1 or anti-CTLA-4 therapy, and around 43% of the dose-escalation patients had been treated with checkpoint inhibitors. Of the approximately 54 patients in dose escalation, 19 had hepatocellular carcinoma, some 15 had melanoma, 9 had renal cell carcinoma and 9 had head and neck cancer. Three dose-escalation patients achieved partial responses, one with hepatocellular carcinoma and two with cutaneous melanoma.

Genomic DNA was extracted from sorted cells for sequencing of the TCRbeta CDR3 region. The immunoSEQ Assay was used to sequence the TCRbeta CDR3 regions. TCRdb provides this immuneACCESS table in a form limited to in-frame rearrangements. Some clones are lacking; in checked studies, under half of them reflect an unresolved V gene, and why the rest are absent is not known. Within this sample are approximately 90,000 clones, with approximately 85% of them counted one time only. The ten largest clones take up about 3.8% of the sample. Paper-wide results and their limitations: On average, CD8+ T cells showed more expanded clones than CD4+ T cells after ivuxolimab. Partial responders in the 0.1-3.0 mg/kg groups had among the lowest normalized peripheral clonal expansion, especially among CD8+ T cells. Low levels of normalized T-cell clonal expansion were also seen in some nonresponding patients. Which antigens the clonally expanded peripheral T cells were specific for was not determined. At doses of 0.1 to 3.0 mg/kg, clonal expansion of both CD4+ and CD8+ T cells in blood was seen between baseline and week 6.

The receptor comes from an adult with an advanced solid tumor such as melanoma, head and neck, liver or kidney cancer. The sequences come from CD4+ or CD8+ T cells sorted from blood, collected in a trial of the OX40 agonist ivuxolimab. In this chain, TRBV7-2 is recombined with TRBJ2-3; 8 central nucleotides agree with TRBD2. The CDR3 region has the sequence CASSGEIGTSRDTQYF. The nucleotide sequence reads as follows: TGTGCCAGCAGCGGGGAGATCGGGACTAGTCGGGATACGCAGTATTTT.